These 9 T cell receptor beta chains were all obtained from the same sample, sequenced in a study of spatial heterogeneity in lung cancer. TCRdb redid the calling of the 5' RACE reads with MiXCR, one entry per CDR3 protein. The sample shows approximately 93,000 distinct CDR3 sequences, roughly a fifth of them seen only once. Specified time point: blood at routine non-recurrence follow-up after resection. This specimen consisted of PBMCs, obtained at follow-up. The receptors here all came from a male donor with early-stage non-small cell lung cancer.

This clonotype was seen a handful of times. This rearrangement joins TRBV20-1 to TRBJ1-5; the D gene is possibly TRBD1 (6 bases). Germline V lookup: CDR1 DFQATT, CDR2 SNEGSKA (reference sequence). Trimming pared 1 base from V and 4 bases from J, leaving 14 bases between. The CDR3 is 15 residues long. CDR3 bases: TGCAGTGCTAGAGCCCCGGGACACTTGAATCAGCCCCAGCATTTT. Translating it yields CSARAPGHLNQPQHF.

This clonotype was recorded a few times. This chain joins TRBV19 and TRBJ1-5; 8 bases match TRBD1. Germline-derived CDR1 and CDR2 are LNHDA and SQIVND (reference sequence). The CDR3 extends over 15 amino acids. J gave up 5 bases and V 2 bases, and 5 bases lay outside the gene matches. In nucleotides, the CDR3 is TGTGCCAGTAGTATATTAGGGACAGGCGATCAGCCCCAGCATTTT. Protein sequence: CASSILGTGDQPQHF.

This chain's CDR3 is CASSHISLRDRDQPQHF. The CDR3 DNA reads TGTGCCAGCAGCCACATAAGCCTCCGGGACAGGGATCAGCCCCAGCATTTT. V and J are TRBV5-5 and TRBJ1-5, with TRBD1 matching 9 bases. The junction had 13 bases not matched to a gene; V was cut back by 4 bases and J by 5 bases. This CDR3 spans 17 amino acids. CDR1 is SGHKS, CDR2 YYEKEE, per germline (reference sequence).

This clonotype was picked up many times. The V call is TRBV23-1, the J call TRBJ2-7; D gene ambiguous. Being an ORF, TRBV23-1 has a function that is uncertain. The length of the CDR3 is 15 residues. With 3 bases removed from V and 3 bases from J, the gap between germline ends came to 15 bases. The DNA for the CDR3 is TGCGCCAGCAGTCACTCCTTAGGAGCCCACTACGAGCAGTACTTC. Amino acid sequence: CASSHSLGAHYEQYF.

Only a few counts were recorded for this clonotype. The chain has TRBV4-1 and TRBJ1-5, with D unresolved. Trimming took off 1 base at V and 7 bases at J, with 8 bases between the two ends. CDR1 and CDR2 (germline): MGHRA, YSYEKL. There are 13 residues in the CDR3. CDR3 region: CASSQVRNQPQHF. For the CDR3, the DNA is TGCGCCAGCAGCCAAGTTAGGAACCAGCCCCAGCATTTT.

This clonotype was found a few times. This chain joins TRBV19 and TRBJ2-1; 7 nucleotides line up with TRBD2. Germline assignment: CDR1 LNHDA and CDR2 SQIVND (reference sequence). Germline trimming cut 7 bases from V and 1 base from J; bases unmatched to any gene: 4. The CDR3 spans 14 residues. CDR3 protein: CASNSGTSYNEQFF. The CDR3 nucleotides are TGTGCCAGTAACAGCGGGACTTCCTACAATGAGCAGTTCTTC.

The V and J genes are TRBV20-1 and TRBJ2-5; 10 bases fit TRBD2. The CDR3 length is 16 residues. The V gene's germline CDR1 is DFQATT and CDR2 SNEGSKA (reference sequence). Trimming took 0 bases from V and 5 from J; bases not matched to a gene: 9. DNA of the CDR3: TGCAGTGCTAGAGAGGCGGTAGCGGGGGGATACGAGACCCAGTACTTC. Translating it yields CSAREAVAGGYETQYF.

This clonotype was counted a few times. One junction end disagrees with the germline gene, perhaps due to a read error. This chain uses TRBV27 with TRBJ2-7; 12 nucleotides line up with TRBD2. The CDR3 has 17 amino acids. The germline V gene encodes CDR1 MNHEY and CDR2 SMNVEV (reference sequence). CDR3 protein: CASSPRLAGATSHEQYF. The CDR3 bases are TGTGCCAGCAGTCCGCGACTAGCGGGAGCGACCTCCCACGAGCAGTACTTC.

The genes are TRBV5-1 and TRBJ2-5; tentatively, D is TRBD2 (6 bases). The length of the CDR3 is 15 residues. Trimming pared 5 bases from V and 2 bases from J, leaving 16 bases between. CDR1 and CDR2 (germline): SGHRS, YFSETQ. The CDR3 DNA reads as TGCGCCAGCAGGGGCGGGGTGAATCCTCAAGAGACCCAGTACTTC. This translates into CASRGGVNPQETQYF.